This T cell receptor (beta chain) came from a study of CD8+ T cells in alopecia areata. Treatment defined: oral pan-JAK inhibitor, 5-10 mg twice daily. Cell sorting on a FACSAria was used to separate CD4+ and CD8+ T cells from the PBMCs. This clone was seen a few times. Germline values: CDR1 SGHRS, CDR2 YFSETQ. Trimming cost V 1 base and J 1 base; bases outside gene matches: 0. The CDR3 length is 15 residues. RNA was isolated and reverse transcribed to cDNA, the sequencing template. Sequenced by immunoSEQ multiplex PCR; TCRdb stores in-frame clones only, minus some. The sample includes about 200,000 clones, under 40% of them seen just once.

The source of this sequence is a human donor with alopecia areata. The specimen was CD4+ T cells sorted from blood, collected around week 30, from a patient treated with tofacitinib. V usage is TRBV5-1 and J usage is TRBJ2-4; 9 bases line up with TRBD2. The CDR3 coding sequence is TGCGCCAGCAGCTTGCTAGCGGGGGCCAAAAACATTCAGTACTTC. This encodes CASSLLAGAKNIQYF.